Here is one TCR beta chain with its context. The antigen is unknown. The junction shows a germline mismatch at one end, possibly a read error. The beta constant-region primer was an equimolar mix of two oligonucleotides covering TRBC1 and TRBC2. Ligated cDNA was amplified by four rounds of PCR with nested alpha and beta constant-region primers and SP2. MiXCR, run by TCRdb on the UMI-ligation and nested PCR reads, gives a single entry per CDR3 protein. The data contain 99,000 or so distinct CDR3 sequences, about 14% of them singletons. The length of the CDR3 is 15 residues. The data originate from a study of naive and memory T cell subsets. Study-level findings and limits: No ground truth validated the naive and memory repertoire findings. Possibly reflecting memory cells re-expressing CD45RA, a few larger clonotypes occurred in naive repertoires, especially CD8.

The source is a human donor in good health. The sample comprised naive CD8+ T cells from blood. The J gene is TRBJ2-3, the V gene TRBV12-3 or TRBV12-4; possible D gene TRBD2, 6 bases. CDR3 nucleotide sequence: TGTTCCAGCAGCCCCGCGGGACCAAGTCTCGATACGCAGTATTTT. The encoded protein is CSSSPAGPSLDTQYF.